Here is one T cell receptor beta chain with its context. These data come from a study of OX40 agonist ivuxolimab in advanced cancers. The germline V gene encodes CDR1 MNHEY and CDR2 SVGAGI. This CDR3 spans 14 amino acids. V gave up 4 bases and J gave up 3 bases; unmatched junction bases: 3. Generated by immunoSEQ multiplex PCR, the TCRdb table keeps only in-frame clones and is missing some. This table has over 60,000 clones, 85% appearing once. Specimen: CD4+ or CD8+ T cells sorted from blood, collected in a trial of the OX40 agonist ivuxolimab. The rearrangement uses TRBV6-5 and TRBJ1-5, with 7 nucleotides matching TRBD1. The clonotype originates from an adult with an advanced solid tumor such as melanoma, head and neck, liver or kidney cancer. The DNA for the CDR3 is TGTGCCAGCAGTTTACAGGGGAACAATCAGCCCCAGCATTTT. It yields the protein CASSLQGNNQPQHF.